This entry lists 16 T cell receptor beta chains sequenced from one sample in a study of vaccination effects on CD4 cells after COVID-19. Produced via immunoSEQ multiplex PCR; TCRdb's table is partial and in-frame only. The sample consists of approximately 29,000 clones, around 70% of them appearing once. Their antigens are not known. Culturing for more than eight days preceded CD4+ T cell isolation. Two doses of either BNT162b2 or mRNA-1273 were given to each participant. The sample was CD4+ T cells from PBMCs cultured without peptide, taken after COVID-19 vaccination. The source of these receptors is a human donor who received a COVID-19 vaccine.

The chain employs TRBV4-1 and TRBJ2-1; a weak D match, TRBD2 (6 bases). Germline CDR1 reads MGHRA; CDR2 reads YSYEKL. The V end lost 2 bases, the J end lost 6 bases, and 17 bases lay between the germline ends. CDR3 length: 16 amino acids. CDR3 DNA: TGCGCCAGCAGCCAACCAACCTCCGGGACTTTCAATGAGCAGTTCTTC. Encoded protein: CASSQPTSGTFNEQFF.

The genes are TRBV4-1 and TRBJ1-2, with TRBD1 matching over 10 bases. After removal of 4 bases from V and 4 bases from J, the junction contained 3 bases not matched to a gene. CDR1 is MGHRA and CDR2 is YSYEKL in the germline V gene. The CDR3 is 14 residues long. Here the CDR3 DNA reads TGCGCCAGCAGCCTGGACAGGGGGGGCTATGGCTACACCTTC. Protein product: CASSLDRGGYGYTF.

The V call is TRBV20-1, the J call TRBJ1-3, with D perhaps matching TRBD1 (6 bases). V lost 3 bases and J 2 bases, leaving 17 bases between the germline ends. Germline CDR1 and CDR2: DFQATT and SNEGSKA (reference sequence). CDR3 length: 16 amino acids. The CDR3: CSASRLQGIAGNTIYF. CDR3 coding DNA: TGCAGTGCTAGTCGGCTACAGGGCATAGCTGGAAACACCATATATTTT.

The chain uses TRBV27 and TRBJ2-7; possibly TRBD2 for D (6 bases). From germline, CDR1 is MNHEY and CDR2 SMNVEV (reference sequence). The CDR3 sequence is 13 residues long. The V and J ends lost 3 bases and 5 bases respectively, with 11 bases between them. The CDR3 DNA follows: TGTGCCAGCAGTTTCCCCTCTAGCGACGAGCAGTACTTC. Translating it yields CASSFPSSDEQYF.

The chain joins TRBV5-6 to TRBJ1-2; no definite D call. Per the germline V gene, CDR1 is SGHDT and CDR2 is YYEEEE. The CDR3 has 13 residues. Between the trimmed V and J ends, which lost 4 bases and 5 bases, there was a span of 12 bases. The CDR3 DNA sequence: TGTGCCAGCAGCCCTTCGACACAGTATGGCTACACCTTC. This gives the protein CASSPSTQYGYTF. Supplemented by reference TRBV5-6 and TRBJ1-2, the full variable domain reads DAGVTQSPTHLIKTRGQQVTLRCSPKSGHDTVSWYQQALGQGPQFIFQYYEEEERQRGNFPDRFSGHQFPNYSSELNVNALLLGDSALYLCASSPSTQYGYTFGSGTRLTVV.

This clone was seen a handful of times. The chain couples TRBV30 to TRBJ1-5; 9 nucleotides line up with TRBD1. The CDR3 consists of 13 residues. Germline CDR1 reads GTSNPN; CDR2 reads SVGIG (reference sequence). V dropped 2 bases and J dropped 7; count of bases not matched to a gene: 3. CDR3 sequence (DNA): TGTGCCTGGAGTAGAGACAGGGGGCAGCCCCAGCATTTT. Amino acid sequence: CAWSRDRGQPQHF. The whole variable domain, filled in from reference TRBV30 and TRBJ1-5, reads SQTIHQWPATLVQPVGSPLSLECTVEGTSNPNLYWYRQAAGRGLQLLFYSVGIGQISSEVPQNLSASRPQDRQFILSSKKLLLSDSGFYLCAWSRDRGQPQHFGDGTRLSIL.

CDR3 DNA sequence: TGCGCCAGCAGCAGGCAGGGTACGGCGGTTGAAGCTTTCTTT. Translating it yields CASSRQGTAVEAFF. The J gene is TRBJ1-1, the V gene TRBV5-1; TRBD1 might be the D (5 bases). V was cut by 4 bases and J by 7 bases, with 17 bases left in between. There are 14 residues in the CDR3. Germline CDR1 SGHRS, CDR2 YFSETQ.

This clone was seen more than once but under ten times. This chain joins TRBV2 and TRBJ1-6; no definite D call. V lost 2 bases to trimming and J lost 11 bases, with 10 bases between them. The CDR3 length is 13 residues. Looked up from germline, CDR1 is SNHLY and CDR2 is FYNNEI. Here the CDR3 reads CASSENGVPPLHF. The CDR3 bases are TGTGCCAGCAGTGAAAATGGGGTTCCACCCCTCCACTTT.

The rearrangement joins TRBV18 to TRBJ2-3; D unresolved. CDR3 size: 13 residues. CDR1 KGHSH and CDR2 LQKENI come from the germline V gene. V lost 5 bases to trimming and J lost 1 base, with 7 bases between them. CDR3 amino acids: CASSGSRTDTQYF. CDR3 sequence (DNA): TGTGCCAGCTCAGGATCGCGCACAGATACGCAGTATTTT.

This clone was detected a few times. V gene TRBV27 combines with J gene TRBJ1-5, with 10 bases aligning to TRBD1. The CDR3 is 15 amino acids. J was trimmed by 4 bases and V by 6 bases; bases with no gene match: 6. Germline CDR1 MNHEY, CDR2 SMNVEV (reference sequence). The CDR3 DNA reads as TGTGCCAGCAGAAGACAGGGGGCTTTAAATCAGCCCCAGCATTTT. Residues: CASRRQGALNQPQHF.

The chain uses TRBV18 and TRBJ2-7; 9 bases are a match to TRBD1. Germline V gives CDR1 KGHSH, CDR2 LQKENI. The CDR3 length is 15 residues. The trim removed 6 bases at V and 0 bases at J, leaving 6 bases unmatched. The CDR3 protein is CASSSGTGLSYEQYF. Here the CDR3 DNA reads TGTGCCAGCTCCTCCGGGACAGGGCTCTCCTACGAGCAGTACTTC.

CDR3 loop: CASSQFSGVSYNEQFF. In DNA form, the CDR3 reads TGTGCCAGCAGCCAATTCAGCGGTGTTTCCTACAATGAGCAGTTCTTC. The chain recombines TRBV14 with TRBJ2-1; maybe TRBD2 (5 bases). Germline values: CDR1 SGHDN, CDR2 FVKESK. V dropped 2 bases and J dropped 1 base, with 12 bases sitting between them. The CDR3 totals 16 residues.

This clone showed up just a few times. The chain carries TRBV27 and TRBJ1-5, with a weak D call TRBD1 (5 bases). In germline, CDR1 is MNHEY, CDR2 SMNVEV (reference sequence). The V end was cut by 6 bases, the J end by 0 bases, with 15 bases between. The CDR3 is 16 amino acids. The CDR3, as DNA: TGTGCCAGCAGCCCAGGTCCCCAGGGTAGCAATCAGCCCCAGCATTTT. Translation gives CASSPGPQGSNQPQHF.

This clone was seen once. The chain is built from TRBV5-6 and TRBJ1-6; no definite D call. The V gene's germline CDR1 is SGHDT and CDR2 YYEEEE. Between the trimmed V and J ends, which lost 0 bases and 7 bases, there was a span of 14 bases. The CDR3 length is 16 residues. The CDR3 spells CASSLAAGGKNSPLHF. Written as DNA, the CDR3 is TGTGCCAGCAGCTTGGCGGCCGGAGGGAAGAATTCACCCCTCCACTTT. Combining the CDR3 with reference TRBV5-6 and TRBJ1-6 gives the whole variable domain DAGVTQSPTHLIKTRGQQVTLRCSPKSGHDTVSWYQQALGQGPQFIFQYYEEEERQRGNFPDRFSGHQFPNYSSELNVNALLLGDSALYLCASSLAAGGKNSPLHFGNGTRLTVT.

This clone was recorded only once. J is TRBJ2-2 and V is TRBV5-1, with 7 bases aligning to TRBD1. The CDR3 has 15 residues. With 3 bases clipped from V and 4 bases from J, the junction kept 6 bases outside the gene matches. From germline, CDR1 is SGHRS and CDR2 YFSETQ. The CDR3 sequence: CASSSQTGSTGELFF. CDR3 bases: TGCGCCAGCAGCTCACAGACAGGGTCCACCGGGGAGCTGTTTTTT. The full variable domain, in which reference TRBV5-1 and TRBJ2-2 provide the parts outside the CDR3, is KAGVTQTPRYLIKTRGQQVTLSCSPISGHRSVSWYQQTPGQGLQFLFEYFSETQRNKGNFPGRFSGRQFSNSRSEMNVSTLELGDSALYLCASSSQTGSTGELFFGEGSRLTVL.

V and J are TRBV15 and TRBJ1-5, with unresolved D. CDR1 and CDR2 from the germline V gene are LNHNV and YYDKDF (reference sequence). The V and J ends lost 5 bases and 4 bases respectively, with 9 bases between them. The CDR3 length is 13 residues. CDR3 DNA sequence: TGTGCCACCAGCGGCCAACCGAATCAGCCCCAGCATTTT. Amino acid sequence: CATSGQPNQPQHF.